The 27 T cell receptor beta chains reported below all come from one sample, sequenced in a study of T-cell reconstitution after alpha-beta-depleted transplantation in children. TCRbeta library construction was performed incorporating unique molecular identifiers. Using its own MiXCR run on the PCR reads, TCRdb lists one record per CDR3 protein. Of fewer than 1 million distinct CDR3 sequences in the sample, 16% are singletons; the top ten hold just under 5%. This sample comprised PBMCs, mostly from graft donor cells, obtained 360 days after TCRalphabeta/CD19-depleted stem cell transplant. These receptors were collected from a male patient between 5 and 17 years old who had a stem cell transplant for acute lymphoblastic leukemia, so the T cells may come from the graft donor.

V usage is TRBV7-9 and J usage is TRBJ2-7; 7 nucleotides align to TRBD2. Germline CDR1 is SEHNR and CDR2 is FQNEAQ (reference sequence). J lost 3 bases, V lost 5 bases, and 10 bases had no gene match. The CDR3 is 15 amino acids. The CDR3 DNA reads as TGTGCCAGCAGCCGCCGGCAGGGAGGGTACTACGAGCAGTACTTC. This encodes CASSRRQGGYYEQYF.

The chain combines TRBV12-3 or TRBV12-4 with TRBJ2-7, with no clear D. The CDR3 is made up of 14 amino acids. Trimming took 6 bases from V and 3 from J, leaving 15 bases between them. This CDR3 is CASRFSPSYYEQYF. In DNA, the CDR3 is TGTGCCAGCAGATTTAGCCCCTCCTACTACGAGCAGTACTTC.

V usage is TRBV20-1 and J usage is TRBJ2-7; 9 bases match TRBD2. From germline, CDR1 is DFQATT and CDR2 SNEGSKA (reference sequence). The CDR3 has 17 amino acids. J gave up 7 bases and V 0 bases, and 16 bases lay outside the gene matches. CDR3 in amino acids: CSAREAGGRALPSEQYF. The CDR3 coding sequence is TGCAGTGCTAGAGAGGCCGGCGGGAGGGCCCTCCCTAGTGAGCAGTACTTC.

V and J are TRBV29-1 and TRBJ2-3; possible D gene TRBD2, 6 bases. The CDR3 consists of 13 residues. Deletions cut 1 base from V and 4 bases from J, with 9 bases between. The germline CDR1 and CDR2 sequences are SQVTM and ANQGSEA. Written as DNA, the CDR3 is TGCAGCGTTGAAGGGAGGGGAGCAGATACGCAGTATTTT. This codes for CSVEGRGADTQYF.

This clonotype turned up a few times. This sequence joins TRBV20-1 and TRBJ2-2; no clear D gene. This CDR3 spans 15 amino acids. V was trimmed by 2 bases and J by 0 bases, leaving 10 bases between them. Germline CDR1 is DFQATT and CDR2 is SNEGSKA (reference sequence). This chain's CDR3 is CSARISGANTGELFF. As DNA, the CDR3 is TGCAGTGCTAGAATCTCGGGTGCGAACACCGGGGAGCTGTTTTTT.

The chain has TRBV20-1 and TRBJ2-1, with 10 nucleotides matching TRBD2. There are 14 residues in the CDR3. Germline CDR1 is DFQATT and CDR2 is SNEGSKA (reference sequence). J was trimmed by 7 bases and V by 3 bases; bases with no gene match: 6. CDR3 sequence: CSASPSGSMNEQFF. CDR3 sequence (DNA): TGCAGTGCTAGCCCTAGCGGGAGTATGAATGAGCAGTTCTTC.

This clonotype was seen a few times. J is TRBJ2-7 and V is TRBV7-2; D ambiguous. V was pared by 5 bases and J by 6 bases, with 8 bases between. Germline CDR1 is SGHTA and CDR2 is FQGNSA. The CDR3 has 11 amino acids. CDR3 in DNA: TGTGCCAGCAGCCGGATGGCCGAGCAGTACTTC. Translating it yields CASSRMAEQYF.

CDR3 loop: CASRFTGTRYEQYF. The CDR3 DNA follows: TGTGCCAGCAGATTTACCGGGACTCGGTACGAGCAGTACTTC. This chain joins TRBV5-6 and TRBJ2-7, with a tentative D call TRBD2 (6 bases). There are 14 residues in the CDR3. Looked up from germline, CDR1 is SGHDT and CDR2 is YYEEEE. Trimming took 5 bases from V and 4 from J, leaving 16 bases between them.

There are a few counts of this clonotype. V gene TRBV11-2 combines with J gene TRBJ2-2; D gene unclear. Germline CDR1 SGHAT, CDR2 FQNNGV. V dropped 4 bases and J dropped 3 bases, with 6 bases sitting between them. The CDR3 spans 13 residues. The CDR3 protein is CASSWGYTGELFF. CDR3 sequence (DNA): TGTGCCAGCAGCTGGGGATACACCGGGGAGCTGTTTTTT. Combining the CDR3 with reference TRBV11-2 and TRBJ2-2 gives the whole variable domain EAGVAQSPRYKIIEKRQSVAFWCNPISGHATLYWYQQILGQGPKLLIQFQNNGVVDDSQLPKDRFSAERLKGVDSTLKIQPAKLEDSAVYLCASSWGYTGELFFGEGSRLTVL.

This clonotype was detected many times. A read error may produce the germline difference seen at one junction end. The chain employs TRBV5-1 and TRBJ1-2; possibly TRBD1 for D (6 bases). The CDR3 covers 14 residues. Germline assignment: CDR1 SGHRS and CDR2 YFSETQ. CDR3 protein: CASSLGGPNYGYTF. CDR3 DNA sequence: TGTGCCAGCAGTTTAGGGGGGCCTAACTATGGCTACACCTTC.

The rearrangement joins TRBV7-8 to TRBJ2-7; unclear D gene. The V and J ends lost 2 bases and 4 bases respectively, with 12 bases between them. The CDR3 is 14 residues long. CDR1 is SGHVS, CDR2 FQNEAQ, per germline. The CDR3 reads CASSLLVGGYEQYF. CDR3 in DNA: TGTGCCAGCAGCTTATTAGTCGGCGGATACGAGCAGTACTTC.

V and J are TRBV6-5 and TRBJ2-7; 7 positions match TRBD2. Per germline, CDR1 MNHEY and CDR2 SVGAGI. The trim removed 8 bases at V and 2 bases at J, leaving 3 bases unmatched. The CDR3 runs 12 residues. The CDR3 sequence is CASRGVTYEQYF. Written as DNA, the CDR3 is TGTGCCAGCCGGGGGGTTACCTACGAGCAGTACTTC.

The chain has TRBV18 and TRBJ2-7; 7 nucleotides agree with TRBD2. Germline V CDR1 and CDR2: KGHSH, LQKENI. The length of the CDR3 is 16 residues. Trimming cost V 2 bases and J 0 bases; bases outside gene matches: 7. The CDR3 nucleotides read TGTGCCAGCTCACCATCCCTAGCGGAAAGCTCCTACGAGCAGTACTTC. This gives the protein CASSPSLAESSYEQYF.

The CDR3 bases are TGTGCCAGCAGACTTAGCGGGGTCGTTAGCACAGATACGCAGTATTTT. This translates into CASRLSGVVSTDTQYF. This chain uses TRBV11-2 with TRBJ2-3; 8 nucleotides agree with TRBD2. V dropped 6 bases and J dropped 0; count of bases not matched to a gene: 8. This CDR3 is built from 16 residues. The germline V gene has CDR1 SGHAT and CDR2 FQNNGV.

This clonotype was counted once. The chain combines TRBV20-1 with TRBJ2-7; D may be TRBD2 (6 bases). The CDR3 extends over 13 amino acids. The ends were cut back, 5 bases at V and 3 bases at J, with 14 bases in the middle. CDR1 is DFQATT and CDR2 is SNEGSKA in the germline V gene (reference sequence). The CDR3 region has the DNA TGCAGTGCTGCCGGGACTGCCGACTACGAGCAGTACTTC. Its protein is CSAAGTADYEQYF.

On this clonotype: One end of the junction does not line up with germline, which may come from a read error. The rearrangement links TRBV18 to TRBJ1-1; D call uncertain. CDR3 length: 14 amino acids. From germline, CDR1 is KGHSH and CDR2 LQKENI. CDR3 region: CDSSREGMNTEAFF. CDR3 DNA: TGTGACAGCTCACGGGAGGGAATGAACACTGAAGCTTTCTTT.

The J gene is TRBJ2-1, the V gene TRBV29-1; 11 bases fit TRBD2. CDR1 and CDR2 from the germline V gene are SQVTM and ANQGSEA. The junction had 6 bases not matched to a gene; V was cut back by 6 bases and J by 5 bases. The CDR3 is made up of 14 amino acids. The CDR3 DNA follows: TGCAGCGTGTGGGGGGGACTAGCGGACAATGAGCAGTTCTTC. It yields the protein CSVWGGLADNEQFF.

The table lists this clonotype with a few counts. The CDR3 coding sequence is TGTGCCACCAGTGAGCGAGGGCCGTATTGGGGCTACACCTTC. As protein: CATSERGPYWGYTF. The chain joins TRBV24-1 to TRBJ1-2; D is unresolved. The ends were cut back, 4 bases at V and 8 bases at J, with 16 bases in the middle. The CDR3 runs 14 residues. Looked up from germline, CDR1 is KGHDR and CDR2 is SFDVKD.

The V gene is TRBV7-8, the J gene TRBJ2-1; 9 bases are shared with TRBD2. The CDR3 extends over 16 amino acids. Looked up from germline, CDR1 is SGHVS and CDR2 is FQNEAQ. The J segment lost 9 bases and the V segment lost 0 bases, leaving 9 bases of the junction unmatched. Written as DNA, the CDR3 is TGTGCCAGCAGCTTAGCGGCGGGGGGGTGGTTAGGTGAGCAGTTCTTC. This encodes CASSLAAGGWLGEQFF.

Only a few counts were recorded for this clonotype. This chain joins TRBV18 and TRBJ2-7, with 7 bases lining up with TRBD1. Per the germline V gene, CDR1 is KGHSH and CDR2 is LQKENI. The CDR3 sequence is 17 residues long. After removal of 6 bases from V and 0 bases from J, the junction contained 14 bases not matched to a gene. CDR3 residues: CASSNFDRVAISYEQYF. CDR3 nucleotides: TGTGCCAGCTCGAACTTCGACAGGGTGGCAATCTCCTACGAGCAGTACTTC.

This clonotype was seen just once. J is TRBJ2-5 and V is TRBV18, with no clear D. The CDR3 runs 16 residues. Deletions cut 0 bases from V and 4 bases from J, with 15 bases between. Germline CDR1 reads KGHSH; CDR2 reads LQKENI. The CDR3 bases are TGTGCCAGCTCACCACCGTTAGGAAGACCCGGAGAGACCCAGTACTTC. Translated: CASSPPLGRPGETQYF.

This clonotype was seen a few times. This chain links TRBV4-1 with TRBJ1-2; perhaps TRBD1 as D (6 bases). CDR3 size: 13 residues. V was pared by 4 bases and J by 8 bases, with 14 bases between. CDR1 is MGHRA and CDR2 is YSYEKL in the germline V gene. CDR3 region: CASSRPGQGGYTF. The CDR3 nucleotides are TGCGCCAGCAGCCGCCCAGGGCAGGGGGGCTACACCTTC.

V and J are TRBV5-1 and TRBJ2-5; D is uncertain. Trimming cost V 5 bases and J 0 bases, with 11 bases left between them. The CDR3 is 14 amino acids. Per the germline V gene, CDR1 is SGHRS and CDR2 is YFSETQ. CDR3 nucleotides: TGCGCCAGCAGGAAATATGGGAACCAAGAGACCCAGTACTTC. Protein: CASRKYGNQETQYF.

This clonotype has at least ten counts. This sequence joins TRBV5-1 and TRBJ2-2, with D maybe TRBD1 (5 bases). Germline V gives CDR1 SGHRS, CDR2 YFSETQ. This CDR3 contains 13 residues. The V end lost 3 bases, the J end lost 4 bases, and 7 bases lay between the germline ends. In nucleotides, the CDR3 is TGCGCCAGCAGCTACGACAGCACCGGGGAGCTGTTTTTT. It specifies CASSYDSTGELFF.

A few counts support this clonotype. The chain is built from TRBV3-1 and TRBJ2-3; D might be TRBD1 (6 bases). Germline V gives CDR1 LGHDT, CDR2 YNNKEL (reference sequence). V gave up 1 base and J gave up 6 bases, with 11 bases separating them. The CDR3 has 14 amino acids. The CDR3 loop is CASSQGTARDTQYF. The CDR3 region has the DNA TGTGCCAGCAGCCAAGGGACAGCCCGGGATACGCAGTATTTT.

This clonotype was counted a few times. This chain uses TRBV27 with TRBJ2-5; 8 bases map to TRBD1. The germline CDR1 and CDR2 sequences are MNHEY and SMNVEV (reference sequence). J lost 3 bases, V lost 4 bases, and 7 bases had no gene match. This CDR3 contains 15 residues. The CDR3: CASSSGQGMEETQYF. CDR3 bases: TGTGCCAGCAGTTCAGGACAGGGAATGGAAGAGACCCAGTACTTC.

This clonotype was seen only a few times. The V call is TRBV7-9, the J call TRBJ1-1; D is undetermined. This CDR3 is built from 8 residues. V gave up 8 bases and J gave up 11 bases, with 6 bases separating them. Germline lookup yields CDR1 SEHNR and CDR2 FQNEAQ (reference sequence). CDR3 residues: CASEYAFF. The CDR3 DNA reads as TGTGCCAGCGAGTACGCTTTCTTT.